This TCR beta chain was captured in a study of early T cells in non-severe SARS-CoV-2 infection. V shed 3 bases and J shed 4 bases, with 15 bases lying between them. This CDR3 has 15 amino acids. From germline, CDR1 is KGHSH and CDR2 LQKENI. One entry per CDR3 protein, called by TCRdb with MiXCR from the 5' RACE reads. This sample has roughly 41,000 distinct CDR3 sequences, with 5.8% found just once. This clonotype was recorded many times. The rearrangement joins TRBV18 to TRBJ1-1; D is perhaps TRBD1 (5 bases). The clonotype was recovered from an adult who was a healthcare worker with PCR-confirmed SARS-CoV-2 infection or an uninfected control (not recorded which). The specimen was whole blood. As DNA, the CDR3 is TGTGCCAGCTCACCTACAGGAGTGGAGGGCACTGAAGCTTTCTTT. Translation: CASSPTGVEGTEAFF. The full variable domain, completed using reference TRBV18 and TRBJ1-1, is NAGVMQNPRHLVRRRGQEARLRCSPMKGHSHVYWYRQLPEEGLKFMVYLQKENIIDESGMPKERFSAEFPKEGPSILRIQQVVRGDSAAYFCASSPTGVEGTEAFFGQGTRLTVV.